The rows below give T cell receptor beta chains drawn from one sample of a study of spatial heterogeneity in lung cancer. TCRdb re-called the 5' RACE reads through MiXCR, storing one row per CDR3 protein. The sample lists approximately 7,000 distinct CDR3 sequences; about 20% were seen once. The source was lung tumor tissue, collected at surgery. These TCRs come from a female donor with early-stage non-small cell lung cancer. The CDR3 runs from the conserved cysteine through the conserved F or W. The D gene is left open where the match is weak. Clone size is not always given. Where it is, it says once, few, many or a class for expanded clones.

V: TRBV29-1; size: .; J: TRBJ2-3; D: .; DNA: TGCAGCGTTGACGGGGGCGGCACAGATACGCAGTATTTT; CDR3: CSVDGGGTDTQYF
V: TRBV6-2/TRBV6-3; size: medium-sized; J: TRBJ2-1; D: TRBD1; DNA: TGTGCCAGCAGGCAACTGGGACAGGGCAACTCCTACAATGAGCAGTTCTTC; CDR3: CASRQLGQGNSYNEQFF
V: TRBV20-1; size: .; J: TRBJ2-6; D: .; DNA: TGCAGTGCCCCCGAGGCGCCTGGGGCCAACGTCCTGACTTTC; CDR3: CSAPEAPGANVLTF
V: TRBV5-1; size: few; J: TRBJ2-7; D: .; DNA: TGCGCCAGCAGCTCCAGGACCTCAGGGGAGCAGTACTTC; CDR3: CASSSRTSGEQYF
V: TRBV20-1; size: few; J: TRBJ2-7; D: .; DNA: TGCAGTGCTAGTCGTCAGGGCTACGAGCAGTACTTC; CDR3: CSASRQGYEQYF
V: TRBV2; size: few; J: TRBJ2-5; D: .; DNA: TGTGCCAGCAGTGAACGAGGGGACGAGACCCAGTACTTC; CDR3: CASSERGDETQYF
V: TRBV29-1; size: .; J: TRBJ1-2; D: TRBD1; DNA: TGCAGCGTTGAAGATCGAAGACAGGGAGATGGCTACACCTTC; CDR3: CSVEDRRQGDGYTF
V: TRBV7-9; size: .; J: TRBJ1-1; D: TRBD1; DNA: TGTGCCAGCAGCCTAACCGGGACAGGGGCCACTGAAGCTTTCTTT; CDR3: CASSLTGTGATEAFF
V: TRBV4-1; size: few; J: TRBJ2-3; D: .; DNA: TGCGCCAGCAGCCAAGAGGGCAGTCCCACAGATACGCAGTATTTT; CDR3: CASSQEGSPTDTQYF
V: TRBV20-1; size: medium-sized; J: TRBJ1-4; D: .; DNA: TGCAGTGCTAATGGGAGGGTTTCAACTAATGAAAAACTGTTTTTT; CDR3: CSANGRVSTNEKLFF
V: TRBV3-1; size: large; J: TRBJ2-6; D: .; DNA: TGTGCCAGCAGCCCGAGGGTCTCTGGGGCCAACGTCCTGACTTTC; CDR3: CASSPRVSGANVLTF
V: TRBV5-4; size: .; J: TRBJ2-7; D: .; DNA: TGTGCCAGCAGCGAAGGGACTTTAGATACCTACGAGCAGTACTTC; CDR3: CASSEGTLDTYEQYF
V: TRBV28; size: .; J: TRBJ2-5; D: .; DNA: TGTGCCAGCAGTTCTTTCAAGGGGCAAGAGACCCAGTACTTC; CDR3: CASSSFKGQETQYF
V: TRBV5-6; size: few; J: TRBJ2-5; D: TRBD1; DNA: TGTGCCAGCAGCTTAGGGGACAGAGGTCGACAGGAGACCCAGTACTTC; CDR3: CASSLGDRGRQETQYF
V: TRBV28; size: medium-sized; J: TRBJ2-5; D: TRBD1; DNA: TGTGCCAGCAGGCCCGTAGGGACAGTCCAAGAGACCCAGTACTTC; CDR3: CASRPVGTVQETQYF
V: TRBV20-1; size: few; J: TRBJ2-5; D: TRBD1; DNA: TGCAGTGCCAAGGAACAGGGGGCTAGGAAGACCCAGTACTTC; CDR3: CSAKEQGARKTQYF
V: TRBV7-7; size: large; J: TRBJ2-1; D: .; DNA: TGTGCTAGCAGCTTGGAGCCCGGTCTCAATGAGCAGTTCTTC; CDR3: CASSLEPGLNEQFF
V: TRBV20-1; size: .; J: TRBJ1-1; D: .; DNA: TGCAGTGCGCCTCCCAAGTGGAACACTGAAGCTTTCTTT; CDR3: CSAPPKWNTEAFF
V: TRBV13; size: .; J: TRBJ2-7; D: .; DNA: TGTGCCAGCAGCCCCCACGTGGTCCACTACTACGAGCAGTACTTC; CDR3: CASSPHVVHYYEQYF
V: TRBV6-5; size: medium-sized; J: TRBJ1-1; D: TRBD1; DNA: TGTGCCAGCAGACAGGGGGGGATCGGTGAAGCTTTCTTT; CDR3: CASRQGGIGEAFF
V: TRBV6-4; size: .; J: TRBJ2-1; D: .; DNA: TGTGCCAGCAGTGAAAATGCTATAGGTATTTATGATGAGCAGTTCTTC; CDR3: CASSENAIGIYDEQFF
V: TRBV10-3; size: .; J: TRBJ1-2; D: TRBD1; DNA: TGTGCCATCAGCGCCCGACCGGGACAGGGTCCAGATGGCTACACCTTC; CDR3: CAISARPGQGPDGYTF
V: TRBV4-1; size: once; J: TRBJ2-7; D: TRBD1; DNA: TGCGCCAGCAGCCATACAGACAGGGCTATAATTCCCTACGAGCAGTACTTC; CDR3: CASSHTDRAIIPYEQYF
V: TRBV7-7; size: medium-sized; J: TRBJ2-3; D: TRBD2; DNA: TGTGCTAGCAGCCCAGGCCGGACTAGCGGGGGGGTCACAGATACGCAGTATTTT; CDR3: CASSPGRTSGGVTDTQYF
V: TRBV5-1; size: .; J: TRBJ2-3; D: TRBD1; DNA: TGCGCCAGCAGAACGACAGGGGGTCCCACAGATACGCAGTATTTT; CDR3: CASRTTGGPTDTQYF
V: TRBV2; size: .; J: TRBJ2-7; D: .; DNA: TGTGCCAGCAGTGAACCCCCCTCGACAGATTACGAGCAGTACTTC; CDR3: CASSEPPSTDYEQYF
V: TRBV5-1; size: .; J: TRBJ2-1; D: TRBD1; DNA: TGCGCCAGCAGCCCCCAGGCCTGGCCAGGGGGCGATGAGCAGTTCTTC; CDR3: CASSPQAWPGGDEQFF
V: TRBV12-3/TRBV12-4; size: .; J: TRBJ1-6; D: .; DNA: TGTGCCAGCAGTTTGTTCCCTAAGGGCAGCTCCTATAATTCACCCCTCCACTTT; CDR3: CASSLFPKGSSYNSPLHF
V: TRBV20-1; size: few; J: TRBJ1-1; D: .; DNA: TGCAGTGCTATCGAAAAGGGACACACTGAAGCTTTCTTT; CDR3: CSAIEKGHTEAFF
V: TRBV5-6; size: few; J: TRBJ2-7; D: TRBD2; DNA: TGTGCCAGCAGCCCGACTAGCGGCACCTACGAGCAGTACTTC; CDR3: CASSPTSGTYEQYF
V: TRBV6-1; size: few; J: TRBJ2-1; D: .; DNA: TGTGCCAGCAGTCTAGGGGGATCCGGCAATGAGCAGTTCTTC; CDR3: CASSLGGSGNEQFF
V: TRBV7-2; size: few; J: TRBJ1-1; D: .; DNA: TGTGCCAGCAGCTGGAGGCAGGTTAACACTGAAGCTTTCTTT; CDR3: CASSWRQVNTEAFF
V: TRBV24-1; size: .; J: TRBJ2-1; D: TRBD1; DNA: TGTGCCACCAGTGATTCCGGGACAGGCTCCTACAATGAGCAGTTCTTC; CDR3: CATSDSGTGSYNEQFF
V: TRBV7-6; size: few; J: TRBJ1-6; D: .; DNA: TGTGCCAGCAGCTCCGGTTCGGGGGGGGCAGCCTCACCCCTCCACTTT; CDR3: CASSSGSGGAASPLHF
V: TRBV2; size: .; J: TRBJ2-3; D: .; DNA: TGTGCCAGCAAGTACACTCCTCAAGCGGATACGCAGTATTTT; CDR3: CASKYTPQADTQYF
V: TRBV11-2; size: .; J: TRBJ1-6; D: .; DNA: TGTGCCAGCAGTCACAGGAGGAATAATTCACCCCTCCACTTT; CDR3: CASSHRRNNSPLHF
V: TRBV19; size: medium-sized; J: TRBJ2-5; D: .; DNA: TGTGCCAGTAACGGGGTCCCGTCGGAGACCCAGTACTTC; CDR3: CASNGVPSETQYF
V: TRBV20-1; size: .; J: TRBJ2-7; D: TRBD2; DNA: TGCAGTGCTAGGGCCTTGGGACTAGCGGGGGCTTACGAGCAGTACTTC; CDR3: CSARALGLAGAYEQYF
V: TRBV6-1; size: .; J: TRBJ1-1; D: TRBD1; DNA: TGTGCCAGCAGTACAGGGGACACTGAAGCTTTCTTT; CDR3: CASSTGDTEAFF
V: TRBV5-1; size: few; J: TRBJ2-7; D: .; DNA: TGCGCCAGCAGCTTGGGAATCGAGCAGTACTTC; CDR3: CASSLGIEQYF
V: TRBV20-1; size: medium-sized; J: TRBJ2-3; D: .; DNA: TGCAGTGCTCGAGAGGTGGCGGATTTCACAGATACGCAGTATTTT; CDR3: CSAREVADFTDTQYF
V: TRBV6-6; size: .; J: TRBJ1-5; D: .; DNA: TGTGCCAGCGGGAGCAATCAGCCCCAGCATTTT; CDR3: CASGSNQPQHF
V: TRBV7-9; size: .; J: TRBJ1-4; D: TRBD1; DNA: TGTGCCAGCAGCTTAAGGACAGGGGTAGAAAAACTGTTTTTT; CDR3: CASSLRTGVEKLFF
V: TRBV28; size: .; J: TRBJ2-5; D: .; DNA: TGTGCCAGCAGTTTAGGGGGGCTCCAAGAGACCCAGTACTTC; CDR3: CASSLGGLQETQYF
V: TRBV20-1; size: .; J: TRBJ2-5; D: .; DNA: TGCAGTGCTAGACCTAAGCCGACCCAGTACTTC; CDR3: CSARPKPTQYF
V: TRBV7-2; size: medium-sized; J: TRBJ1-2; D: .; DNA: TGTGCCAGCAGCTTAGATCTTCCGGGACACCTATATGGCTACACCTTC; CDR3: CASSLDLPGHLYGYTF
V: TRBV3-1; size: .; J: TRBJ1-2; D: .; DNA: TGTGCCAGCAGCCAAGAAGAGGACTATGGCTACACCTTC; CDR3: CASSQEEDYGYTF
V: TRBV7-9; size: few; J: TRBJ2-3; D: .; DNA: TGTGCCAGCAGCTTAGGCCGTCTTAGCACAGATACGCAGTATTTT; CDR3: CASSLGRLSTDTQYF